These 10 T cell receptor beta chains were all obtained from the same sample, sequenced in a study of blood T cells in healthy people across ages. Primers used in a second PCR of roughly 6 to 12 cycles were a sample-barcoded 5' primer and a J-beta primer mix. MiXCR was run by TCRdb on the 5' RACE reads, yielding one entry per CDR3 protein. The sample shows hundreds of thousands of distinct CDR3 sequences, more than 45% of them seen only once. Material for sequencing was blood. Every receptor here comes from a woman aged 80 or over in good health.

The J gene is TRBJ2-2, the V gene TRBV2; tentatively, D is TRBD1 (6 bases). The V gene lost 6 bases and the J gene lost 3 bases, with 14 bases spanning the gap. This CDR3 is 15 amino acids long. Per germline, CDR1 SNHLY and CDR2 FYNNEI. The CDR3, as DNA: TGTGCCAGCAGGGAGGACAGTACTTACACCGGGGAGCTGTTTTTT. It encodes CASREDSTYTGELFF.

Concerning this clonotype itself: A much more abundant neighbour one base away suggests this may be a read error. The chain links TRBV7-6 to TRBJ2-1; 7 bases agree with TRBD1. The CDR3 length is 14 residues. Germline V CDR1 and CDR2: SGHVS, FNYEAQ. The DNA for the CDR3 is TGTGCCAGCAGCTTCCCGGGACAGACCAATGGGCAGTTCTTC. This encodes CASSFPGQTNGQFF.

Comments on this clonotype: At one of its ends the junction is not consistent with the germline gene, which may arise from a read error. The CDR3 protein is CVTSPDGSYEQYF. In nucleotides, the CDR3 is TGTGTCACCAGCCCGGACGGGTCCTACGAGCAGTACTTC. The V and J genes are TRBV24-1 and TRBJ2-7, with D unresolved. The CDR3 has 13 residues. Germline CDR1 is KGHDR and CDR2 is SFDVKD.

About this clonotype itself: A clone one base away is much larger, so this may be a read error. The gene calls are TRBV4-2 and TRBJ2-1; possible D gene TRBD1, 7 bases. Trimming shortened V by 6 bases and J by 0 bases, and 24 bases separated the two germline ends. Germline CDR1 is LGHNA and CDR2 is YNFKEQ. The CDR3 consists of 19 residues. CDR3 loop: CASRPSRGVRSSSYNEQFF. The DNA of the CDR3 is TGTGCCAGCAGGCCTAGCAGGGGGGTCCGTTCTAGCTCCTACAATGAGCAGTTCTTC.

This clonotype was seen repeatedly, ten times or more. This chain uses TRBV12-3 or TRBV12-4 with TRBJ1-4; 7 positions agree with TRBD1. The V and J ends lost 6 bases and 5 bases, in that order; junction bases with no gene match: 12. The CDR3 has 16 residues. CDR3 protein: CASRSTGTAGNEKLFF. The CDR3 coding sequence is TGTGCCAGCAGATCAACCGGGACAGCGGGGAATGAAAAACTGTTTTTT.

A word on this clonotype: A much larger clone is a single base away; this may be a read error. The J gene is TRBJ2-3, the V gene TRBV29-1; 7 bases line up with TRBD2. Per the germline V gene, CDR1 is SQVTM and CDR2 is ANQGSEA. The CDR3 sequence is 14 residues long. V gave up 7 bases and J gave up 5 bases; unmatched junction bases: 12. The CDR3 here is CSAGWGGRIDTQYF. CDR3 in DNA: TGCAGCGCGGGGTGGGGGGGACGCATAGATACGCAGTATTTT.

The genes are TRBV7-6 and TRBJ2-5, with 8 bases matching TRBD2. The germline V gene has CDR1 SGHVS and CDR2 FNYEAQ. V was clipped by 5 bases and J by 3 bases; unmatched bases: 8. This CDR3 has 15 residues. CDR3 region: CASSPSGSLKETQYF. CDR3 coding DNA: TGTGCCAGCAGCCCGAGCGGGAGCTTAAAAGAGACCCAGTACTTC. The whole variable domain, filled in from reference TRBV7-6 and TRBJ2-5, reads GAGVSQSPRYKVTKRGQDVALRCDPISGHVSLYWYRQALGQGPEFLTYFNYEAQQDKSGLPNDRFSAERPEGSISTLTIQRTEQRDSAMYRCASSPSGSLKETQYFGPGTRLLVL.

The genes are TRBV12-3 or TRBV12-4 and TRBJ2-4, with D possibly being TRBD1 (6 bases). CDR3 length: 14 amino acids. The germline V and J ends were trimmed by 5 bases and 7 bases, with 15 bases remaining between them. Here the CDR3 DNA reads TGTGCCAGCAGTCTCCCAGGACAGAGGAACATTCAGTACTTC. Residues: CASSLPGQRNIQYF.

This clonotype turned up a few times. J is TRBJ2-5 and V is TRBV9, with D possibly matching TRBD1 (6 bases). CDR3 length: 13 residues. V lost 7 bases to trimming and J lost 5 bases, with 15 bases between them. The V gene's germline CDR1 is SGDLS and CDR2 YYNGEE. CDR3 in amino acids: CASRIRGGETQYF. CDR3 nucleotides: TGTGCCAGCCGCATCAGGGGTGGGGAGACCCAGTACTTC.

With respect to this clonotype: Its ends do not fully match the called genes, so a read error is possible. V is TRBV20-1 and J is TRBJ2-5; no clear D gene. The germline V gene has CDR1 DFQATT and CDR2 SNEGSKA (reference sequence). The CDR3 length is 17 residues. The CDR3 DNA reads TGCAGTGCTCTACCAACTTTCGGCGGCTCGACGGAAGAGGCCCAGTACTTC. It specifies CSALPTFGGSTEEAQYF.